These T cell receptor beta chains were read from a single sample in a study of T cells after posttransplantation cyclophosphamide. Sequenced by immunoSEQ multiplex PCR; TCRdb stores in-frame clones only, minus some. The sample contains some 47,000 clones, roughly 84% of which appear only once. Sequencing was carried out using PBMCs. The receptors come from a man younger than 45 with a blood cancer, CMV-positive, and with a related stem cell donor. CDR3s include the opening cysteine and the closing phenylalanine or tryptophan. A D gene is named only where the DNA matches it firmly. Where a row states a size, it is once, few, many or the class of an expanded clone; other rows omit it.

CDR3 DNA	CDR3 protein	J gene	clone size	V gene	D gene
TGTGCCAGTAGTATAGACGAGAGCAATCAGCCCCAGCATTTT	CASSIDESNQPQHF	TRBJ1-5	-	TRBV19	-
TGTGCCAGCAGTTCCGTCCCGGGACAACAGAACACTGAAGCTTTCTTT	CASSSVPGQQNTEAFF	TRBJ1-1	-	TRBV6-6	-
TGCAGCGTTGAAACAGCCGAATCTGGAAACACCATATATTTT	CSVETAESGNTIYF	TRBJ1-3	once	TRBV29-1	-
TGCGCCAGCAGGTTTACTAGCGGCTACTCCTACAATGAGCAGTTCTTC	CASRFTSGYSYNEQFF	TRBJ2-1	-	TRBV10-2	TRBD2
TGTGCCAGCACCTCATTACACAGCCCCTACGAGCAGTACTTC	CASTSLHSPYEQYF	TRBJ2-7	-	TRBV6-5	-
TGTGCCAGCAGTTTAACCCGGGGGCGGGGGACCTACGAGCAGTACTTC	CASSLTRGRGTYEQYF	TRBJ2-7	-	TRBV28	-
TGCGCCAGCAGCTTAGGCGCGGGACAAGAGACCCAGTACTTC	CASSLGAGQETQYF	TRBJ2-5	-	TRBV5-1	-
TGTGCCAGCAGTTTCGGCGGGGAATATGGCTACACCTTC	CASSFGGEYGYTF	TRBJ1-2	-	TRBV27	-
TGTGCCACCAGCATCAGGACAACCAGCGACGAGCAGTACTTC	CATSIRTTSDEQYF	TRBJ2-7	few	TRBV15	-
TGTGCCAGCAGTTTAAGGGACAGGGGGATAGGCACTGAAGCTTTCTTT	CASSLRDRGIGTEAFF	TRBJ1-1	-	TRBV27	TRBD1
TGTGCCAGCACCAAACTTTACGCCGGGGGAGCCAAAAACATTCAGTACTTC	CASTKLYAGGAKNIQYF	TRBJ2-4	-	TRBV11-2	-
TGTGCCAGTAGTATGGCGGCCCGTAGTAGGCGTGAGCAGTTCTTC	CASSMAARSRREQFF	TRBJ2-1	-	TRBV19	-
TGCGCCAGCAGCTTGGAGCCTGAAGAGACCCAGTACTTC	CASSLEPEETQYF	TRBJ2-5	-	TRBV5-1	-
TGTGCCAGCAGTGAAGGTATCATATCGGGCTATGGCTACACCTTC	CASSEGIISGYGYTF	TRBJ1-2	-	TRBV2	-
TGTGCCACCAGCAGAAGGACAGGGGGCGCGGACGAGCAGTACTTC	CATSRRTGGADEQYF	TRBJ2-7	-	TRBV15	TRBD1
TGCAGCGTTGAAGCTTTGACTCCTCAAGAGACCCAGTACTTC	CSVEALTPQETQYF	TRBJ2-5	-	TRBV29-1	-